The present entry profiles one T cell receptor (beta chain) with its context. There is no known antigen for this receptor. No base quality values were provided; no much bigger clone lies one nucleotide off. This record belongs to a study of blood T cell repertoires in COVID-19 (dated by TCRdb to 2019 to 2021). The study in broad terms: Samples from collaborators originated in the United States, Italy and Spain and spanned both the acute and convalescent phases of COVID-19. The prospective study material was composed of cDNA or gDNA derived from T cells, B-cell-depleted T cells, or PBMCs. Deeply sampled blood TCRbeta repertoires from subjects exposed to, actively infected with, or recovered from COVID-19 were included in the dataset. The repertoires were released in a freely available public database meant as a resource for research on the immune response to SARS-CoV-2. The samples were drawn from the first 160 participants of the ongoing ImmuneRACE study and from roughly 1,300 subjects provided by 6 global collaborators. A de-identified subject ID, COVID-19 status, age in years and sex were almost always included in the sample metadata. Where available, HLA class I and class II types were taken from metadata supplied by the sample provider and were not determined by assay-based typing.

TCRbeta CDR3 regions were amplified from genomic DNA by means of the immunoSEQ Assay, a bias-controlled multiplex PCR. The authors processed their data as follows. The number of nucleated cells in each sample was estimated by amplification of reference gene primers within the assay. Sequence reads were collapsed and filtered to measure the absolute abundance of every unique TCRbeta CDR3 rearrangement. For each sample, productive Simpson clonality was calculated by taking the square root of Simpson's diversity index across productive rearrangements. As stored in TCRdb, this immuneACCESS dataset retains in-frame rearrangements with V and J assigned. A fraction of the clones does not appear; measured against another copy, unresolved V genes explain less than half of the discrepancy, and the remainder lacks a known reason. V, J and clone size were drawn from that table, and D and trimming were deduced from the DNA. The sample table lists a few hundred thousand clones, about nine tenths of them with a count of one. Approximately 1.2% of the sample lies in the top ten.

Participants in the prospective study were enrolled through a virtual design, were aged roughly 18 to 90 years, and lived in approximately 25 United States geographic areas. To assign participants to cohorts, the prospective study relied on clinical history that participants themselves reported in a screening survey and a study questionnaire. Each participant in the prospective study had whole blood, serum and a nasopharyngeal or oropharyngeal swab collected by mobile phlebotomists. Prospective study participants could optionally give additional blood draws and questionnaires over a roughly two-month period. Prospective study blood samples were shipped either frozen or at room temperature before DNA extraction. What the research found in general, with its limitations: How much clinical and demographic metadata was included differed by source and by participant, and the metadata was provided uncurated.

The sequenced sample was PBMCs or T cells enriched from blood (not recorded which). The source is a human donor in a cohort exposed to, infected with or recovered from COVID-19 (not recorded which). The donor label of this sample is uncertain.

The CDR3 reads as follows: CASSPPRRELLAAYEQYF. The nucleotide sequence reads as follows: TGTGCCAGCAGCCCCCCCAGGAGGGAACTCTTAGCCGCCTACGAGCAGTACTTC. The V and J segments used are TRBV7-9 and TRBJ2-7, and perhaps TRBD2 as D gene, on 6 matching bases. V is pared back by 5 bases and J by 2 bases, with 25 bases lying between the germline termini. Including cysteine and phenylalanine, the CDR3 has 18 amino acids. Only the CDR3 part of the read is kept: 54 bases, read in frame from the first base. The germline V gene (reference sequence) gives CDR1 as SEHNR and CDR2 as FQNEAQ.